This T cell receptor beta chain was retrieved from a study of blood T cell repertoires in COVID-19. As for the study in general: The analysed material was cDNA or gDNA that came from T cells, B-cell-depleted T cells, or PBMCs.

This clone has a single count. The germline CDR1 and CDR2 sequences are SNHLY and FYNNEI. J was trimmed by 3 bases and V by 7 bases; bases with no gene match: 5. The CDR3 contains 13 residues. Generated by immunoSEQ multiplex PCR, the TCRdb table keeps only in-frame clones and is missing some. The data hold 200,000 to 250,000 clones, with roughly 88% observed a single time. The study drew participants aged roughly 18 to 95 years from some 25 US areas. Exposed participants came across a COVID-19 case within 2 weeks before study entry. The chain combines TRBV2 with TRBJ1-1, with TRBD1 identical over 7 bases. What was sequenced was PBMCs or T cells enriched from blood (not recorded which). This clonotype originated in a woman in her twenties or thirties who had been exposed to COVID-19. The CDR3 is CASTRQGDTEAFF. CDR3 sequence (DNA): TGTGCCAGCACTAGACAGGGAGACACTGAAGCTTTCTTT.